The 24 T cell receptor beta chains below all came from one sample that was sequenced in a study of cytomegalovirus exposure and HLA in healthy donors. Primers for the PCR totalled 60 Vbeta and 13 Jbeta. Clones were sequenced by immunoSEQ multiplex PCR, and TCRdb holds only the in-frame ones, with some missing. Altogether roughly 200,000 clones are present, 70% to 85% being singletons, with the ten largest covering around 0.57%. The sequenced sample consisted of PBMCs. The receptors were sampled from a woman in her 40s in good health and CMV-seronegative.

The chain recombines TRBV23-1 with TRBJ2-1, with a possible D match to TRBD2 (5 bases). TRBV23-1 falls under the ORF class, with uncertain function. This CDR3 is built from 16 residues. V was pared by 2 bases and J by 0 bases, with 11 bases between. CDR3 sequence: CASSQKEESSYNEQFF. CDR3 nucleotides: TGCGCCAGCAGTCAAAAGGAGGAAAGCTCCTACAATGAGCAGTTCTTC.

This sequence joins TRBV27 and TRBJ1-5; 9 bases align to TRBD1. V dropped 4 bases and J dropped 6; count of bases not matched to a gene: 1. This CDR3 has 13 residues. CDR1 and CDR2 (germline): MNHEY, SMNVEV (reference sequence). The CDR3 is CASSWTGVQPQHF. The CDR3 bases are TGTGCCAGCAGTTGGACAGGGGTTCAGCCCCAGCATTTT.

V and J are TRBV5-1 and TRBJ2-7, with 7 bases lining up with TRBD1. This CDR3 is built from 15 residues. Losses at the gene ends were 5 bases for V and 3 bases for J; bases not matched to a gene: 11. In germline, CDR1 is SGHRS, CDR2 YFSETQ. The chain's CDR3 is CASRPLQGTGYEQYF. CDR3 DNA: TGCGCCAGCAGGCCACTACAGGGGACGGGCTACGAGCAGTACTTC.

V is TRBV11-3 and J is TRBJ2-7; maybe TRBD1 (6 bases). The length of the CDR3 is 14 residues. Germline CDR1 SGHNT, CDR2 YENEEA. V lost 3 bases, J lost 5 bases, and 14 bases lay in between. The CDR3 DNA reads TGTGCCAGCAGCTTCCCAGGGGCCGCCCACGAGCAGTACTTC. This sequence encodes CASSFPGAAHEQYF. Full variable domain (rest looked up from reference TRBV11-3 and TRBJ2-7): EAGVVQSPRYKIIEKKQPVAFWCNPISGHNTLYWYLQNLGQGPELLIRYENEEAVDDSQLPKDRFSAERLKGVDSTLKIQPAELGDSAVYLCASSFPGAAHEQYFGPGTRLTVT.

This chain connects TRBV6-6 to TRBJ1-2, with a weak D call TRBD1 (6 bases). The CDR3 runs to 16 residues. V lost 6 bases and J lost 6, with 23 bases in between. Germline V lookup: CDR1 MNHNY, CDR2 SVGAGI (reference sequence). CDR3 amino acids: CASSYRPLGASNGYTF. Here the CDR3 DNA reads TGTGCCAGCAGCTACCGCCCCCTGGGGGCGAGTAATGGCTACACCTTC.

The chain couples TRBV7-3 to TRBJ1-1; D not certain. Trimming shortened V by 4 bases and J by 3 bases, and 12 bases separated the two germline ends. Germline loops: CDR1 SGHTA, CDR2 FQGTGA. The CDR3 covers 14 residues. Here the CDR3 DNA reads TGTGCCAGCAGCTCTGGGAGGGCGCACACTGAAGCTTTCTTT. Translation gives CASSSGRAHTEAFF. Looking up the rest from reference TRBV7-3 and TRBJ1-1 gives the full variable domain: GAGVSQTPSNKVTEKGKYVELRCDPISGHTALYWYRQSLGQGPEFLIYFQGTGAADDSGLPNDRFFAVRPEGSVSTLKIQRTERGDSAVYLCASSSGRAHTEAFFGQGTRLTVV.

The chain combines TRBV6-6 with TRBJ1-5; the D is unclear. The CDR3 is made up of 15 amino acids. The ends were cut back, 6 bases at V and 0 bases at J, with 12 bases in the middle. Germline CDR1 and CDR2: MNHNY and SVGAGI (reference sequence). The CDR3 nucleotides read TGTGCCAGCAGACCTACAGCATATAGCAATCAGCCCCAGCATTTT. This encodes CASRPTAYSNQPQHF.

This chain uses TRBV9 with TRBJ1-6; no firm D call. The CDR3 is made up of 15 amino acids. Per germline, CDR1 SGDLS and CDR2 YYNGEE. V gave up 0 bases and J gave up 6 bases, with 10 bases separating them. In DNA, the CDR3 is TGTGCCAGCAGCGTAGCTACGAGCCTTAATTCACCCCTCCACTTT. Its protein is CASSVATSLNSPLHF.

J is TRBJ1-1 and V is TRBV11-1; 7 positions agree with TRBD1. Trimming cost V 8 bases and J 1 base; bases outside gene matches: 10. CDR1 is SGHAT and CDR2 is FQDESV in the germline V gene (reference sequence). The CDR3 length is 15 residues. CDR3 bases: TGTGCCAGCCACGTAAGAGGGGGCTGGAACACTGAAGCTTTCTTT. Translated, it gives CASHVRGGWNTEAFF. Full variable domain (missing parts from reference TRBV11-1 and TRBJ1-1): EAEVAQSPRYKITEKSQAVAFWCDPISGHATLYWYRQILGQGPELLVQFQDESVVDDSQLPKDRFSAERLKGVDSTLKIQPAELGDSAMYLCASHVRGGWNTEAFFGQGTRLTVV.

The chain combines TRBV2 with TRBJ2-2, with D maybe TRBD1 (5 bases). In germline, CDR1 is SNHLY, CDR2 FYNNEI. The germline V and J ends were trimmed by 6 bases and 7 bases, with 12 bases remaining between them. The CDR3 consists of 13 residues. In DNA, the CDR3 is TGTGCCAGCAGCCCTCAGGGCCTCGGGGAGCTGTTTTTT. This codes for CASSPQGLGELFF.

The chain is built from TRBV27 and TRBJ2-3; the match to TRBD1 covers 8 bases. Germline assignment: CDR1 MNHEY and CDR2 SMNVEV (reference sequence). This CDR3 has 13 amino acids. J gave up 8 bases and V 4 bases, and 5 bases lay outside the gene matches. The DNA of the CDR3 is TGTGCCAGCAGTTCCGGGACAGGAGGTACGCAGTATTTT. It specifies CASSSGTGGTQYF.

J is TRBJ1-1 and V is TRBV11-2; the D is unclear. Germline V gene sequence: CDR1 SGHAT, CDR2 FQNNGV. Trimming shortened V by 1 base and J by 5 bases, and 5 bases separated the two germline ends. The CDR3 has 12 amino acids. The CDR3 loop reads CASSLAGTEAFF. CDR3 coding DNA: TGTGCCAGCAGCTTAGCGGGAACTGAAGCTTTCTTT.

This clone was counted once. The chain combines TRBV12-2 with TRBJ2-5; TRBD2, the D gene given by the table, was not confirmed from the DNA. The J call may be in error: the DNA end matches TRBJ2-7 better. TRBV12-2 counts as a pseudogene. The CDR3 has 16 amino acids. The CDR3 is CASRSTGTPWRDEQYF. The CDR3 DNA reads as TGTGCAAGTCGTTCGACCGGGACGCCCTGGAGGGACGAGCAGTACTTC.

The rearrangement joins TRBV4-1 to TRBJ2-7; D perhaps matches TRBD1 (6 bases). CDR3 length: 14 amino acids. V was clipped by 0 bases and J by 2 bases, with 8 bases between them. The germline CDR1 and CDR2 sequences are MGHRA and YSYEKL. The CDR3: CASSQDQGPYEQYF. The CDR3 DNA reads TGCGCCAGCAGCCAAGATCAGGGGCCCTACGAGCAGTACTTC.

The chain has TRBV5-4 and TRBJ2-5; maybe TRBD1 (5 bases). Between the trimmed V and J ends, which lost 2 bases and 0 bases, there was a span of 14 bases. This CDR3 contains 16 residues. Germline V gene lookup returns CDR1 SGHNT and CDR2 YYREEE (reference sequence). The CDR3 DNA is TGTGCCAGCAGCTTCGGTGGCAGGGTCTACCAAGAGACCCAGTACTTC. Translating it yields CASSFGGRVYQETQYF.

The chain uses TRBV9 and TRBJ2-1; 9 positions agree with TRBD2. Germline V lookup: CDR1 SGDLS, CDR2 YYNGEE. The CDR3 loop spans 15 amino acids. J was trimmed by 8 bases and V by 3 bases; bases with no gene match: 9. The CDR3 region is CASSELAGALDEQFF. CDR3 sequence (DNA): TGTGCCAGCAGCGAGTTAGCGGGGGCCTTGGATGAGCAGTTCTTC.

This clone appeared a few times. This sequence joins TRBV6-5 and TRBJ1-2, with no clear D. Trimming pared 1 base from V and 8 bases from J, leaving 11 bases between. Germline CDR1 reads MNHEY; CDR2 reads SVGAGI. The CDR3 extends over 13 amino acids. In DNA, the CDR3 is TGTGCCAGCAGTTACTTCCGCGACGGGGGCTACACCTTC. Translated, it gives CASSYFRDGGYTF.

The chain is built from TRBV4-1 and TRBJ2-5; unclear D gene. V dropped 1 base and J dropped 11 bases, with 11 bases sitting between them. This CDR3 has 12 amino acids. Germline V lookup: CDR1 MGHRA, CDR2 YSYEKL. The CDR3 protein is CASSQGGIEQYF. CDR3 DNA: TGCGCCAGCAGCCAAGGAGGAATAGAGCAGTACTTC.

This clone was detected only once. At one of its ends the junction is not consistent with the germline gene, which may arise from a read error. The V gene is TRBV7-7, the J gene TRBJ2-2; TRBD1 is a possible D gene (6 bases). CDR3 length: 16 residues. CDR1 is SSHAT and CDR2 is FNYEAQ in the germline V gene (reference sequence). The DNA for the CDR3 is TGTGCTAGCAGCTTAGGGATCTCTACAGGGCCCGGGGAGCTGTTTTTT. Its translation: CASSLGISTGPGELFF.

The chain is built from TRBV7-9 and TRBJ2-5; weak D call: TRBD2 (5 bases). Germline loops: CDR1 SEHNR, CDR2 FQNEAQ (reference sequence). V was pared by 1 base and J by 3 bases, with 9 bases between. The CDR3 totals 14 residues. The CDR3 is CASSLGVAKETQYF. The CDR3 DNA is TGTGCCAGCAGCTTAGGGGTAGCGAAAGAGACCCAGTACTTC.

Only one count was recorded for this clone. This sequence joins TRBV7-8 and TRBJ1-4; the match to TRBD1 covers 9 bases. The germline gives CDR1 SGHVS, CDR2 FQNEAQ. The length of the CDR3 is 16 residues. The junction had 10 bases not matched to a gene; V was cut back by 3 bases and J by 8 bases. CDR3 sequence (DNA): TGTGCCAGCAGCTTTACCCGGACAGGGACAGGGGAAAAACTGTTTTTT. Its protein is CASSFTRTGTGEKLFF.

The CDR3 here is CATPTSGGGHGELFF. In nucleotides, the CDR3 is TGCGCCACCCCTACTAGCGGGGGGGGGCACGGGGAGCTGTTTTTT. The V gene is TRBV10-2, the J gene TRBJ2-2; 13 bases fit TRBD2. This CDR3 has 15 amino acids. CDR1 and CDR2 (germline): WSHSY, SAAADI. V lost 10 bases to trimming and J lost 7 bases; unmatched junction nucleotides: 9.

The V call is TRBV5-1, the J call TRBJ1-2; possibly TRBD1 for D (5 bases). Trimming cost V 1 base and J 4 bases, with 11 bases left between them. The CDR3 extends over 14 amino acids. Germline CDR1 SGHRS, CDR2 YFSETQ. The CDR3 nucleotides are TGCGCCAGCAGCTTGCGCGGGGGGGGCTATGGCTACACCTTC. Amino acids: CASSLRGGGYGYTF.

The V and J genes are TRBV7-8 and TRBJ2-2, with a weak D call TRBD2 (5 bases). V was pared by 5 bases and J by 5 bases, with 12 bases between. There are 14 residues in the CDR3. Germline CDR1 is SGHVS and CDR2 is FQNEAQ. This CDR3 is CASSRREPTGELFF. DNA of the CDR3: TGTGCCAGCAGCCGCCGGGAACCGACCGGGGAGCTGTTTTTT.